This paragraph covers one TCR beta chain sequence. The antigen remains undetermined. No DNA is shown, since the ends of the CDR3 on it are uncertain; the CDR3 is the one TCRdb lists. PCR used 60 Vbeta primers and 13 Jbeta primers. The data were produced by immunoSEQ multiplex PCR, yet TCRdb's version contains in-frame clones alone and is incomplete. This sample carries approximately 180,000 clones, approximately 80% of them seen once, and the ten largest clones take 0.85% to 1.4%. These data are taken from a study of cytomegalovirus exposure and HLA in healthy donors. Study-level points and caveats: Follow-up analysis later connected one missense variant in DCLRE1C with trimming of TCR beta V- and J-genes. HLA alleles showed associations with some 17,000 TCR beta sequences in a later analysis, at a 0.05 false discovery rate. A likely sequencing artifact accounted for one observed cluster of highly shared sequence variants.

The CDR3 is 18 residues long, counting both termini. Germline V gene lookup returns CDR1 SQVTM and CDR2 ANQGSEA. The chain employs TRBV29-1 and TRBJ2-1; the table's D call of TRBD2 was not tested on the DNA. This receptor was obtained from a woman aged 40 to 50 in good health and CMV-seronegative. The specimen was PBMCs. CDR3 amino acids: CSVEGGPTMSSSSGEQFF.